Presented here are 13 T cell receptor beta chains from one specimen sequenced in a study of Ad26.COV2.S vaccination and SARS-CoV-2 variants (dated by TCRdb to the early 2020s). Library creation used the immunoSEQ multiplex PCR assay. In TCRdb, the immuneACCESS table is reduced to in-frame sequences with V and J assigned. These tables do not hold every clone; where another copy was compared, an unresolved V gene accounts for under half, and the others remain unexplained. Across this sample there are hundreds of thousands of clones, with around nine tenths seen only once. 9% to 15% of the sample is taken by the ten largest. Explained via the paper, the treatment or condition label denotes: some 20 received Ad26.COV2.S at low or high dose, single or two shots; about 5 received placebo; per-sample allocation not given. For vaccine and placebo recipients, the sequenced repertoires came from samples collected on day 63 after the first injection.

Sequenced material: peripheral blood, taken in a trial of Ad26.COV2.S vaccine versus placebo. The source is a person aged 18 to 59 who received the Ad26.COV2.S COVID-19 vaccine or a placebo.

The chain recombines TRBV6-1 with TRBJ1-5; no clear D. The V end lost 1 base, the J end lost 4 bases, and 11 bases lay between the germline ends. The germline CDR1 and CDR2 sequences are MNHNS and SASEGT. CDR3 length equals 15 residues. In DNA, the CDR3 is TGTGCCAGCAGTGAAGTCTCGGGTTCTAATCAGCCCCAGCATTTT. Its protein product is CASSEVSGSNQPQHF.

The V call is TRBV5-5, the J call TRBJ2-5; the match to TRBD2 covers 13 bases. CDR3 length: 15 amino acids. Germline loops: CDR1 SGHKS, CDR2 YYEKEE (reference sequence). The V segment lost 5 bases and the J segment 4 bases; nucleotides outside the gene matches: 5. DNA of the CDR3: TGTGCCAGCAGAAACGGACTAGCGGGAGTAGAGACCCAGTACTTC. Amino acids: CASRNGLAGVETQYF.

The chain carries TRBV6-2 or TRBV6-3 and TRBJ2-1, with a tentative D call TRBD1 (5 bases). The CDR3 covers 13 residues. CDR1 is MNHEY and CDR2 is SVGEGT in the germline V gene. Trimming cost V 7 bases and J 4 bases, with 11 bases left between them. The CDR3 reads CASTPDSYNEQFF. The DNA of the CDR3 is TGTGCCAGCACCCCCGACAGTTACAATGAGCAGTTCTTC.

J is TRBJ2-3 and V is TRBV7-2, with unresolved D. The CDR3 is 15 amino acids. V lost 5 bases, J lost 4 bases, and 16 bases lay in between. The germline V gene encodes CDR1 SGHTA and CDR2 FQGNSA. CDR3 nucleotides: TGTGCCAGCAGCCCCTCGTGGGTGACCTCAGATACGCAGTATTTT. It yields the protein CASSPSWVTSDTQYF.

The chain employs TRBV18 and TRBJ2-7; 8 bases align to TRBD2. Germline V gives CDR1 KGHSH, CDR2 LQKENI. This CDR3 region has 13 residues. The junction had 8 bases not matched to a gene; V was cut back by 8 bases and J by 5 bases. The CDR3 loop reads CASTSGRANEQYF. CDR3 nucleotide sequence: TGTGCCAGCACCAGCGGGAGAGCAAACGAGCAGTACTTC.

This clone was recorded a few times. The rearrangement joins TRBV28 to TRBJ2-1, with TRBD2 as a possible D gene (6 bases). Per germline, CDR1 MDHEN and CDR2 SYDVKM. Trimming took off 3 bases at V and 3 bases at J, with 9 bases between the two ends. This CDR3 is 14 amino acids long. CDR3: CASSFRGNYNEQFF. The CDR3 DNA reads TGTGCCAGCAGTTTTCGGGGGAACTACAATGAGCAGTTCTTC.

The chain joins TRBV9 to TRBJ2-3, with 12 positions matching TRBD2. CDR3 length: 17 residues. J gave up 2 bases and V 3 bases, and 7 bases lay outside the gene matches. Looked up from germline, CDR1 is SGDLS and CDR2 is YYNGEE. CDR3 amino acids: CASSASLAGGNTDTQYF. In DNA form, the CDR3 reads TGTGCCAGCAGCGCCTCTCTAGCGGGAGGGAACACAGATACGCAGTATTTT.

V and J are TRBV28 and TRBJ1-1; TRBD1 might be the D (6 bases). The germline gives CDR1 MDHEN, CDR2 SYDVKM. Trimming took 3 bases from V and 1 from J, leaving 12 bases between them. The CDR3 spans 15 residues. Here the CDR3 DNA reads TGTGCCAGCAGTTTCACAGGGACATCGAACACTGAAGCTTTCTTT. Its protein product is CASSFTGTSNTEAFF.

This chain uses TRBV27 with TRBJ2-7; 9 bases are a match to TRBD2. CDR1 MNHEY and CDR2 SMNVEV come from the germline V gene (reference sequence). V lost 6 bases to trimming and J lost 4 bases; unmatched junction nucleotides: 13. The CDR3 totals 16 residues. Written as DNA, the CDR3 is TGTGCCAGCAGACCCATTAGCGGGAGAGGTTCGTACGAGCAGTACTTC. This translates into CASRPISGRGSYEQYF.

This sequence joins TRBV28 and TRBJ1-4, with a weak D call TRBD1 (5 bases). The CDR3 spans 13 residues. V dropped 8 bases and J dropped 3 bases, with 10 bases sitting between them. Per germline, CDR1 MDHEN and CDR2 SYDVKM. CDR3: CASRGAANEKLFF. Here the CDR3 DNA reads TGTGCCAGCCGCGGGGCGGCTAATGAAAAACTGTTTTTT.

The V gene is TRBV7-8, the J gene TRBJ1-1; D uncertain. V was trimmed by 5 bases and J by 7 bases, leaving 11 bases between them. Germline V CDR1 and CDR2: SGHVS, FQNEAQ. This CDR3 has 12 residues. In DNA form, the CDR3 reads TGTGCCAGCAGCCGACACAGCAATGAAGCTTTCTTT. Translated, it gives CASSRHSNEAFF. The whole variable domain, filled in from reference TRBV7-8 and TRBJ1-1, reads GAGVSQSPRYKVAKRGQDVALRCDPISGHVSLFWYQQALGQGPEFLTYFQNEAQLDKSGLPSDRFFAERPEGSVSTLKIQRTQQEDSAVYLCASSRHSNEAFFGQGTRLTVV.

This chain connects TRBV6-5 to TRBJ1-2; no definite D call. Germline loops: CDR1 MNHEY, CDR2 SVGAGI. The CDR3 is 15 residues long. Trimming removed 5 bases at V and 0 bases at J, with 13 bases between. This CDR3 reads CASSPGSGTNYGYTF. CDR3 sequence (DNA): TGTGCCAGCAGTCCGGGATCTGGGACTAACTATGGCTACACCTTC.

The rearrangement uses TRBV27 and TRBJ2-2; D call uncertain. Per the germline V gene, CDR1 is MNHEY and CDR2 is SMNVEV (reference sequence). This CDR3 is 14 amino acids long. The V end lost 2 bases, the J end lost 1 base, and 5 bases lay between the germline ends. The CDR3 here is CASSLTVNTGELFF. In DNA, the CDR3 is TGTGCCAGCAGTTTAACGGTGAACACCGGGGAGCTGTTTTTT.